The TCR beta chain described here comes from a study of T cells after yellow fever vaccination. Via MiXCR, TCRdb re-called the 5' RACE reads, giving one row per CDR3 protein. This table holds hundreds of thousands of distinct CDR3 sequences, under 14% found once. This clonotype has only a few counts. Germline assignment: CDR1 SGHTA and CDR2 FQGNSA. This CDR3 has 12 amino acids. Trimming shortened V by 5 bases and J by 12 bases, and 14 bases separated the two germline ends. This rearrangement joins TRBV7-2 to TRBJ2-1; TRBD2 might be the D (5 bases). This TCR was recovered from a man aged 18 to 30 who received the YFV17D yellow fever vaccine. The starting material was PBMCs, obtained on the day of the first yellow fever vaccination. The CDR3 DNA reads TGTGCCAGCAGCCAATCGATCGGAGGGCAGTTCTTC. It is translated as CASSQSIGGQFF.